The next 3 T cell receptor beta chains were all read from a single sample in a study of cytomegalovirus exposure and HLA in healthy donors. PCR used 60 Vbeta primers and 13 Jbeta primers. The protocol was immunoSEQ multiplex PCR, while the TCRdb copy is restricted to in-frame clones and leaves out a portion. The sample lists about 150,000 clones; 75% to 80% were seen once. The source material was PBMCs. The origin of the receptors is a male donor in good health and CMV-seronegative.

The chain joins TRBV2 to TRBJ2-1; TRBD1 might be the D (7 bases). V gave up 6 bases and J gave up 7 bases, with 13 bases separating them. CDR1 is SNHLY, CDR2 FYNNEI, per germline. The CDR3 sequence is 13 residues long. CDR3 residues: CASSAGQLNEQFF. CDR3 sequence (DNA): TGTGCCAGCAGCGCGGGACAGTTGAATGAGCAGTTCTTC.

The chain couples TRBV5-4 to TRBJ2-7, with a weak D call TRBD1 (5 bases). Trimming took 1 base from V and 6 from J, leaving 14 bases between them. There are 14 residues in the CDR3. CDR1 is SGHNT, CDR2 YYREEE, per germline (reference sequence). CDR3 nucleotides: TGTGCCAGCAGCTTGAGGGCAGGGAATGGCGAGCAGTACTTC. Translated: CASSLRAGNGEQYF.

J is TRBJ2-3 and V is TRBV13; TRBD2 aligns across 14 bases. The CDR3 sequence is 20 residues long. In germline, CDR1 is PRHDT, CDR2 FYEKMQ (reference sequence). Trimming cost V 2 bases and J 1 base; bases outside gene matches: 11. The CDR3: CASSLPGTSGSFGGTDTQYF. DNA of the CDR3: TGTGCCAGCAGCTTACCCGGGACTAGCGGGAGTTTTGGGGGCACAGATACGCAGTATTTT.